This T cell receptor beta chain was retrieved from a study of blood T cell repertoires in COVID-19. Across the study: Acute and convalescent COVID-19 specimens originated in the United States, Italy and Spain. Nucleic acid was either cDNA or gDNA, and it came from T cells, B-cell-depleted T cells, or PBMCs.

Per the germline V gene, CDR1 is ENHRY and CDR2 is SYGVKD. The ends were cut back, 9 bases at V and 0 bases at J, with 8 bases in the middle. This CDR3 has 13 residues. Self-reported history from a screening survey and questionnaire set each donor's cohort. Within 2 weeks before study entry, exposed participants met a COVID-19 case. Clones were read by immunoSEQ multiplex PCR, and TCRdb kept only the in-frame ones, dropping some. In the table there are 150,000 to 200,000 clones, roughly 84% of which are singletons. The chain has TRBV10-3 and TRBJ1-4; TRBD1 is a possible D gene (5 bases). This TCR was sampled from a man aged 70-80 years who had been exposed to COVID-19. The sample taken for sequencing was PBMCs or T cells enriched from blood (not recorded which). The CDR3 DNA sequence: TGTGCCATAGCGACAGCAACTAATGAAAAACTGTTTTTT. Translating gives CAIATATNEKLFF.